Listed here are 21 T cell receptor beta chains from one sample, sequenced in a study of cytomegalovirus exposure and HLA in healthy donors. The data were produced by immunoSEQ multiplex PCR, yet TCRdb's version contains in-frame clones alone and is incomplete. The sample consists of 150,000 to 200,000 clones, roughly 88% of them appearing once. Material for sequencing was PBMCs. Receptor source: a woman in her late teens or twenties in good health and CMV-seronegative.

The rearrangement links TRBV27 to TRBJ2-1; TRBD2 matches at 12 bases. CDR1 and CDR2 (germline): MNHEY, SMNVEV (reference sequence). The CDR3 has 15 amino acids. V shed 3 bases, J shed 7 bases, and the junction held 4 bases outside the gene matches. This CDR3 is CASSFLGLAGNEQFF. The CDR3 region has the DNA TGTGCCAGCAGTTTTCTCGGACTAGCGGGAAATGAGCAGTTCTTC.

This chain uses TRBV9 with TRBJ2-3, with TRBD2 matching over 9 bases. The germline V gene has CDR1 SGDLS and CDR2 YYNGEE. CDR3 length equals 14 residues. V shed 4 bases and J 1 base; nucleotides not matched to a gene: 1. CDR3 DNA: TGTGCCAGCAGCTCTAGCGGGGGCACAGATACGCAGTATTTT. It is translated as CASSSSGGTDTQYF.

The gene calls are TRBV18 and TRBJ1-1; TRBD1 is a possible D gene (6 bases). This CDR3 is 14 amino acids long. CDR1 is KGHSH, CDR2 LQKENI, per germline. Between the trimmed V and J ends, which lost 5 bases and 7 bases, there was a span of 17 bases. The DNA for the CDR3 is TGTGCCAGCTCAGCTCAACAGGGATCCAATGAAGCTTTCTTT. Protein product: CASSAQQGSNEAFF. The complete variable domain, with remaining parts taken from reference TRBV18 and TRBJ1-1, reads NAGVMQNPRHLVRRRGQEARLRCSPMKGHSHVYWYRQLPEEGLKFMVYLQKENIIDESGMPKERFSAEFPKEGPSILRIQQVVRGDSAAYFCASSAQQGSNEAFFGQGTRLTVV.

This sequence joins TRBV9 and TRBJ1-4, with D unclear. The length of the CDR3 is 15 residues. Germline values: CDR1 SGDLS, CDR2 YYNGEE. V shed 4 bases and J shed 4 bases, with 14 bases lying between them. The chain's CDR3 is CASSRHSEINEKLFF. CDR3 DNA: TGTGCCAGCAGCCGCCATTCTGAGATTAATGAAAAACTGTTTTTT.

The chain recombines TRBV12-5 with TRBJ2-7, with 7 bases fitting TRBD1. The V gene end was trimmed by 7 bases and the J gene end by 2 bases; junction bases not matched to a gene: 8. The CDR3 extends over 14 amino acids. Germline lookup yields CDR1 LGHNT and CDR2 FRNRAP. For the CDR3, the DNA is TGTGCTAGTGCCCGAACAGGGGAGACCTACGAGCAGTACTTC. Its protein is CASARTGETYEQYF. The full variable domain, with the rest looked up from reference TRBV12-5 and TRBJ2-7, is DARVTQTPRHKVTEMGQEVTMRCQPILGHNTVFWYRQTMMQGLELLAYFRNRAPLDDSGMPKDRFSAEMPDATLATLKIQPSEPRDSAVYFCASARTGETYEQYFGPGTRLTVT.

The J gene is TRBJ2-3, the V gene TRBV30; TRBD2 agrees at 8 bases. CDR1 and CDR2 from the germline V gene are GTSNPN and SVGIG (reference sequence). Unmatched junction bases numbered 6, after V lost 3 bases and J lost 4 bases. The CDR3 extends over 14 amino acids. The CDR3 loop reads CAWRSGSWADTQYF. The CDR3 DNA follows: TGTGCCTGGAGGAGCGGGAGTTGGGCAGATACGCAGTATTTT.

This chain joins TRBV4-2 and TRBJ2-3; 14 positions agree with TRBD2. J lost 7 bases, V lost 4 bases, and 4 bases had no gene match. CDR1 is LGHNA, CDR2 YNFKEQ, per germline. CDR3 length equals 15 residues. In nucleotides, the CDR3 is TGTGCCAGCAGCCCGACTAGCGGGGGGGTTTATACGCAGTATTTT. This encodes CASSPTSGGVYTQYF.

The chain has TRBV18 and TRBJ1-1, with D unclear. This CDR3 region has 12 residues. The V gene's germline CDR1 is KGHSH and CDR2 LQKENI. V shed 4 bases and J shed 8 bases, with 11 bases lying between them. CDR3 sequence reads: CASSRGAGEAFF. Written as DNA, the CDR3 is TGTGCCAGCTCACGGGGTGCGGGAGAAGCTTTCTTT.

V gene TRBV5-6 combines with J gene TRBJ2-1; the match to TRBD2 covers 8 bases. Germline V gene data show CDR1 as SGHDT and CDR2 as YYEEEE. CDR3 size: 15 residues. V shed 4 bases, J shed 1 base, and the junction held 4 bases outside the gene matches. The CDR3 reads CASSLGGASYNEQFF. The CDR3 DNA is TGTGCCAGCAGCCTCGGGGGGGCGTCCTACAATGAGCAGTTCTTC. Full variable domain (missing parts from reference TRBV5-6 and TRBJ2-1): DAGVTQSPTHLIKTRGQQVTLRCSPKSGHDTVSWYQQALGQGPQFIFQYYEEEERQRGNFPDRFSGHQFPNYSSELNVNALLLGDSALYLCASSLGGASYNEQFFGPGTRLTVL.

The chain couples TRBV5-1 to TRBJ2-7, with a weak D call TRBD1 (6 bases). Per germline, CDR1 SGHRS and CDR2 YFSETQ. The CDR3 loop spans 15 amino acids. The V gene lost 3 bases and the J gene lost 0 bases, with 13 bases spanning the gap. The CDR3 DNA sequence: TGCGCCAGCAGCTACCCGGGACAAACCTCCTACGAGCAGTACTTC. This encodes CASSYPGQTSYEQYF.

The rearrangement uses TRBV28 and TRBJ2-3, with TRBD1 as a possible D gene (5 bases). Trimming took 2 bases from V and 7 from J, leaving 10 bases between them. Germline-derived CDR1 and CDR2 are MDHEN and SYDVKM. The length of the CDR3 is 13 residues. The CDR3 here is CASSLGRTNTQYF. CDR3 bases: TGTGCCAGCAGTTTAGGAAGGACAAATACGCAGTATTTT.

The V and J genes are TRBV6-5 and TRBJ2-7, with 9 bases that match TRBD1. The CDR3 has 14 residues. The ends lost 6 bases at V and 1 base at J; junction bases unmatched: 4. Looked up from germline, CDR1 is MNHEY and CDR2 is SVGAGI. CDR3 in amino acids: CASRGTGWSYEQYF. DNA of the CDR3: TGTGCCAGCAGGGGGACAGGGTGGTCCTACGAGCAGTACTTC.

The table lists this clone with a count of one. This chain uses TRBV18 with TRBJ1-1; D unresolved. The CDR3 spans 15 residues. Deletions cut 2 bases from V and 1 base from J, with 11 bases between. Germline assignment: CDR1 KGHSH and CDR2 LQKENI. The CDR3 DNA is TGTGCCAGCTCACCAAAATCCGAGTCGAACACTGAAGCTTTCTTT. Translation: CASSPKSESNTEAFF. Supplemented by reference TRBV18 and TRBJ1-1, the full variable domain reads NAGVMQNPRHLVRRRGQEARLRCSPMKGHSHVYWYRQLPEEGLKFMVYLQKENIIDESGMPKERFSAEFPKEGPSILRIQQVVRGDSAAYFCASSPKSESNTEAFFGQGTRLTVV.

The genes are TRBV19 and TRBJ2-2; perhaps TRBD1 as D (7 bases). Deletions cut 6 bases from V and 5 bases from J, with 16 bases between. CDR3 length: 15 residues. Germline assignment: CDR1 LNHDA and CDR2 SQIVND (reference sequence). The CDR3 spells CASRRTGGMTGELFF. The CDR3 nucleotides are TGTGCCAGTAGAAGGACAGGAGGGATGACCGGGGAGCTGTTTTTT.

V and J are TRBV6-5 and TRBJ2-7, with D unclear. Looked up from germline, CDR1 is MNHEY and CDR2 is SVGAGI. The CDR3 covers 13 residues. Between the trimmed V and J ends, which lost 11 bases and 9 bases, there was a span of 23 bases. The CDR3 region has the DNA TGTGCCTGCGGAGATGGCCTGGAAGGATGGCAGTACTTC. Its protein is CACGDGLEGWQYF.

The J gene is TRBJ1-1, the V gene TRBV28; D unclear. This CDR3 contains 14 residues. Per the germline V gene, CDR1 is MDHEN and CDR2 is SYDVKM. Trimming left V 6 bases short and J 0 bases short, with 11 bases between. The DNA for the CDR3 is TGTGCCAGCAGCTTAGACTTACTGAACACTGAAGCTTTCTTT. Amino acids: CASSLDLLNTEAFF.

The chain combines TRBV5-1 with TRBJ2-7, with unresolved D. The CDR3 contains 13 residues. Germline CDR1 is SGHRS and CDR2 is YFSETQ. Trimming left V 0 bases short and J 7 bases short, with 11 bases between. The CDR3 sequence: CASSLEAGGEQYF. The CDR3, as DNA: TGCGCCAGCAGCTTGGAGGCAGGTGGGGAGCAGTACTTC.

The CDR3 nucleotides read TGTGCCAGCAGTTTATCCGGGGGGGTCACCGGGGAGCTGTTTTTT. It encodes CASSLSGGVTGELFF. The chain is built from TRBV27 and TRBJ2-2; 8 positions agree with TRBD2. The CDR3 length is 15 residues. The J segment lost 4 bases and the V segment lost 0 bases, leaving 1 base of the junction unmatched. Per germline, CDR1 MNHEY and CDR2 SMNVEV (reference sequence).

The chain joins TRBV29-1 to TRBJ1-1, with 9 bases lining up with TRBD1. CDR1 SQVTM and CDR2 ANQGSEA come from the germline V gene. V gave up 5 bases and J gave up 4 bases; unmatched junction bases: 5. The CDR3 runs to 13 residues. CDR3 residues: CSVYRGRGTEAFF. The CDR3, as DNA: TGCAGCGTTTACAGGGGGCGAGGCACTGAAGCTTTCTTT.

This clone was seen only once. The chain has TRBV7-6 and TRBJ2-7; D might be TRBD2 (5 bases). Germline V gene lookup returns CDR1 SGHVS and CDR2 FNYEAQ. CDR3 size: 13 residues. V was clipped by 5 bases and J by 4 bases, with 12 bases between them. CDR3 DNA sequence: TGTGCCAGCAGCCCCTCAACGGGATACGAGCAGTACTTC. Translating it yields CASSPSTGYEQYF.

This chain uses TRBV9 with TRBJ1-1; D is unresolved. The ends were cut back, 7 bases at V and 3 bases at J, with 16 bases in the middle. The germline gives CDR1 SGDLS, CDR2 YYNGEE. CDR3 size: 14 residues. This CDR3 is CASSRPGEDTEAFF. CDR3 sequence (DNA): TGTGCCAGCTCCCGACCTGGGGAGGACACTGAAGCTTTCTTT.